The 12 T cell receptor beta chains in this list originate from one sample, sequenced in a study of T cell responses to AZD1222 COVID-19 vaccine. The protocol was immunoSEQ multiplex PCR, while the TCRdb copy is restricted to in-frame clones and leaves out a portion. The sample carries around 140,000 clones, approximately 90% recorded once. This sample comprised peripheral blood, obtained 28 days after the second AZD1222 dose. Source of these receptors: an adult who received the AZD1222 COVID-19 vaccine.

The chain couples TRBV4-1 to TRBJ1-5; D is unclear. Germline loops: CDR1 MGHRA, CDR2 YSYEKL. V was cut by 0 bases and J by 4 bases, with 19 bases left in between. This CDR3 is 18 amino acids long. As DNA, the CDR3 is TGCGCCAGCAGCCAAGATAATGGGCTTCGAAGGTTGAATCAGCCCCAGCATTTT. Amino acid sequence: CASSQDNGLRRLNQPQHF.

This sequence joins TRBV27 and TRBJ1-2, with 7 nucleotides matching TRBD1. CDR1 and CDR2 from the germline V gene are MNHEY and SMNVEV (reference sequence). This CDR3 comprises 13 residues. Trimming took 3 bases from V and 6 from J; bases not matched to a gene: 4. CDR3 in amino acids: CASSFYTGDGYTF. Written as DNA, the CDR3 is TGTGCCAGCAGTTTCTACACAGGGGATGGCTACACCTTC.

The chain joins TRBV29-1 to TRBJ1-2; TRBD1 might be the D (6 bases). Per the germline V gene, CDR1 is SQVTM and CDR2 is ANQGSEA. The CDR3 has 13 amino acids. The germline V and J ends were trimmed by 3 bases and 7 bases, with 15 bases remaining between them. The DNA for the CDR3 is TGCAGCGTTGATGCGGACAGCTCGGGTGGCTACACCTTC. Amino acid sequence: CSVDADSSGGYTF.

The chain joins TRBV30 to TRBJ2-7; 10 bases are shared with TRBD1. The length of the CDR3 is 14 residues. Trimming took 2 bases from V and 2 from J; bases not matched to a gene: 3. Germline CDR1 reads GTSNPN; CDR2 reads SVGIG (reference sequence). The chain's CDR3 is CAWSTGTGAYEQYF. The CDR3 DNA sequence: TGTGCCTGGAGTACCGGGACAGGGGCCTACGAGCAGTACTTC.

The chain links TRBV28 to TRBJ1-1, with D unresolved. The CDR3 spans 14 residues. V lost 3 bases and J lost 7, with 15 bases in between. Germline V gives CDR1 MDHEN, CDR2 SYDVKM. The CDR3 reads CASSLGRVVGEAFF. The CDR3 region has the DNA TGTGCCAGCAGTTTGGGAAGGGTCGTGGGTGAAGCTTTCTTT.

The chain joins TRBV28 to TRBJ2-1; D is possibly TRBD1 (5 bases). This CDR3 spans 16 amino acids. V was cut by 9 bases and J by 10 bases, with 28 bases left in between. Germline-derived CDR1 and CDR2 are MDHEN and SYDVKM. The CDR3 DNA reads TGTGCCAGTTTTTCCCCTGCGATGACAGACGCATGGGAGCAGTTCTTC. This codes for CASFSPAMTDAWEQFF.

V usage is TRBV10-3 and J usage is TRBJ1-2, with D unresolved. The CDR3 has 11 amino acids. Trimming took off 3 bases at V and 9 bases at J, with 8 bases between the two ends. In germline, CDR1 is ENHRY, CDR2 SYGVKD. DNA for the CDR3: TGTGCCATCAGTGATTGGCAGAGCTACACCTTC. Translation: CAISDWQSYTF.

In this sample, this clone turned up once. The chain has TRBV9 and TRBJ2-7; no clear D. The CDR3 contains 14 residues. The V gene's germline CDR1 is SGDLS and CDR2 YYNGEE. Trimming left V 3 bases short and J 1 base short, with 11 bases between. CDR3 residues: CASSAGDVSYEQYF. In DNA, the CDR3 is TGTGCCAGCAGCGCGGGCGATGTTTCCTACGAGCAGTACTTC.

CDR3 bases: TGTGCCATAAAGAAGACAGGGGCGAATGAAAAACTGTTTTTT. This translates into CAIKKTGANEKLFF. The rearrangement uses TRBV15 and TRBJ1-4; 8 bases are a match to TRBD1. Germline V gene data show CDR1 as LNHNV and CDR2 as YYDKDF (reference sequence). J gave up 5 bases and V 10 bases, and 9 bases lay outside the gene matches. The CDR3 covers 14 residues.

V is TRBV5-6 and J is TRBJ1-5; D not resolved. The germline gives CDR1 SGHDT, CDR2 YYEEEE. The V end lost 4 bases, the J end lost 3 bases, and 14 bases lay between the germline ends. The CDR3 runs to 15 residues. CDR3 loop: CASSPFHRVNQPQHF. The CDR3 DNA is TGTGCCAGCAGCCCATTTCACAGAGTCAATCAGCCCCAGCATTTT.

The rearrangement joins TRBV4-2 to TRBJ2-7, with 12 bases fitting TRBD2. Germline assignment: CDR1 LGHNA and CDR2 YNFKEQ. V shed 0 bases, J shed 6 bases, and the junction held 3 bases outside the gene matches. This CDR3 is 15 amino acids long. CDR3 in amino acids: CASSQETSGSREQYF. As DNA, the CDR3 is TGTGCCAGCAGCCAAGAGACTAGCGGGAGCCGCGAGCAGTACTTC.

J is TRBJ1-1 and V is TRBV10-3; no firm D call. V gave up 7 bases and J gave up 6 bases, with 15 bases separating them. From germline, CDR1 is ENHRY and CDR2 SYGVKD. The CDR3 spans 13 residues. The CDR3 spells CAITGSQSAEAFF. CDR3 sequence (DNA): TGTGCCATCACGGGCAGCCAGAGCGCTGAAGCTTTCTTT.